The sequence of this T cell receptor (beta chain) was determined in a study of cytomegalovirus exposure and HLA in healthy donors. Study-wide points: In a later analysis, the majority of CMV-associated beta chains seemingly showed HLA restriction. Most TCR sequences were seen very rarely across donors, but some public TCRs occurred in many. Specificity for CMV antigens was confirmed in vitro for a few of the CMV-associated chains.

The primer mix had 60 Vbeta and 13 Jbeta primers. Sequenced by immunoSEQ multiplex PCR; TCRdb stores in-frame clones only, minus some. The sample consists of around 160,000 clones, approximately 80% of them appearing once. Comment on this clone: The antigen is not known.

Per the germline V gene, CDR1 is SGHRS and CDR2 is YFSETQ. With 0 bases clipped from V and 6 bases from J, the junction kept 5 bases outside the gene matches. CDR3 size: 15 residues. Sequenced: PBMCs. This clonotype originated in a male donor in good health and CMV-seropositive. The chain has TRBV5-1 and TRBJ2-2; 7 positions agree with TRBD2. CDR3: CASSLGASGAGELFF. CDR3 nucleotide sequence: TGCGCCAGCAGCTTGGGGGCTAGCGGCGCCGGGGAGCTGTTTTTT.